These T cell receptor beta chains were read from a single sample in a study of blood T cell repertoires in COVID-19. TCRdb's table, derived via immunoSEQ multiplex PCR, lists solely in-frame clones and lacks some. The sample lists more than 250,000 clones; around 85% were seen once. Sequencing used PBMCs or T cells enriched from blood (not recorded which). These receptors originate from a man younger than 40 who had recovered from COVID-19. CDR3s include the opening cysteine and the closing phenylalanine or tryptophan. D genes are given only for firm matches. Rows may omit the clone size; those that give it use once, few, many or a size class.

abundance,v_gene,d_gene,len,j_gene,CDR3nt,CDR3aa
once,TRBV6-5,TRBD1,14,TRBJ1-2,TGTGCCAGCAGACAGGGACAGGGGACCTATGGCTACACCTTC,CASRQGQGTYGYTF
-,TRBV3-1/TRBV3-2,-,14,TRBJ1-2,TGTGCCAGCAGCCAAGGGCGGGGGGGCGGTGGCTACACCTTC,CASSQGRGGGGYTF
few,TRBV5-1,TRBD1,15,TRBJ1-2,TGCGCCAGCAGCAAAGACAGGGATGGGGGCTATGGCTACACCTTC,CASSKDRDGGYGYTF
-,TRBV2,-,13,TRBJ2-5,TGTGCCAGCAGATTCAGGGATACGGAGACCCAGTACTTC,CASRFRDTETQYF
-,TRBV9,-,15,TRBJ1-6,TGTGCCAGCAGCGTAGATCGGGGGAGGGATTCACCCCTCCACTTT,CASSVDRGRDSPLHF
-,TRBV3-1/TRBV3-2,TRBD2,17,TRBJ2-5,TGTGCCAGCAGCCAGACAACTAGCGGGGCCTCTGCATCGACCCAGTACTTC,CASSQTTSGASASTQYF
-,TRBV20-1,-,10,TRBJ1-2,TGCAGTGCCCACAGGGATGGCTACACCTTC,CSAHRDGYTF
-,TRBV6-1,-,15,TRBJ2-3,TGTGCCAGCAGTGAGCAGGTTCATAGCACAGATACGCAGTATTTT,CASSEQVHSTDTQYF
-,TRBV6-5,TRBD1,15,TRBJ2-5,TGTGCCAGCAGCGTTATGACAGGGGGCGAGGAGACCCAGTACTTC,CASSVMTGGEETQYF
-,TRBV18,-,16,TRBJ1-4,TGTGCCAGCTCACGGAGGGAACCGGGGCACGGAGAAAAACTGTTTTTT,CASSRREPGHGEKLFF
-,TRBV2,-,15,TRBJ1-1,TGTGCCAGCAGTGACAGGTCGGCGGGGTTGGGTGAAGCTTTCTTT,CASSDRSAGLGEAFF
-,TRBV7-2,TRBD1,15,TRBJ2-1,TGTGCCAGCAGCTCCACCGGGACAGGGGGCATTGAGCAGTTCTTC,CASSSTGTGGIEQFF
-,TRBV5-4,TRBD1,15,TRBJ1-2,TGTGCCAGCAGCTTGGTTGCAGGGGGCGCCTATGGCTACACCTTC,CASSLVAGGAYGYTF
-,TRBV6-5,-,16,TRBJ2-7,TGTGCCAGCAGTTACGGGCAGGCTCAAGACTCCTACGAGCAGTACTTC,CASSYGQAQDSYEQYF
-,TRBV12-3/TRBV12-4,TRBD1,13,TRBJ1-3,TGTGCCAGCGGGACAGGGGCCGGAAACACCATATATTTT,CASGTGAGNTIYF
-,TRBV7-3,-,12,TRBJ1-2,TGTGCCAGCAGCTTGCCAGGGTACGGCTACACCTTC,CASSLPGYGYTF
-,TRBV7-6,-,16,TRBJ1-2,TGTGCCAGCAGCTTTGGGCCTCGGGAGGGTAACTATGGCTACACCTTC,CASSFGPREGNYGYTF
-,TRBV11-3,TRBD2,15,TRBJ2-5,TGTGCCAGCAGCTTACTCGGGGGGGGTCCAGAGACCCAGTACTTC,CASSLLGGGPETQYF
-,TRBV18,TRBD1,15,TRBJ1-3,TGTGCCAGCTCACCGACCGGGACAGACACAAACACCATATATTTT,CASSPTGTDTNTIYF
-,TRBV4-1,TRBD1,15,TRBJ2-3,TGCGCCAGCAGCTTTGAGGGGGCCCTGGCAGATACGCAGTATTTT,CASSFEGALADTQYF
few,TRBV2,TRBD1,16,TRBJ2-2,TGTGCCAGCAGTCCACAGGGGCCCGCGAACACCGGGGAGCTGTTTTTT,CASSPQGPANTGELFF
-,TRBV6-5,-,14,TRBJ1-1,TGTGCCAGCAGCCAAAAGGCGGGGGGCACTGAAGCTTTCTTT,CASSQKAGGTEAFF
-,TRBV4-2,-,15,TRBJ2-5,TGTGCCAGCAGCCAACCCGGGGGAATACAAGAGACCCAGTACTTC,CASSQPGGIQETQYF
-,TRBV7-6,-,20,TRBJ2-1,TGTGCCAGCAGCTTAAGGATCAGGGCAGGGGTTGCTACACGGGACAATGAGCAGTTCTTC,CASSLRIRAGVATRDNEQFF
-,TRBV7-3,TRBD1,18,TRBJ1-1,TGTGCCAGCAGCTTAATTCTCGGAACCGCCGGACAGGGAGCTGAAGCTTTCTTT,CASSLILGTAGQGAEAFF
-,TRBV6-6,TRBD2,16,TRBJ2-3,TGTGCCAGCAGTCACGAGAGCGGGGTGGGGTCAGATACGCAGTATTTT,CASSHESGVGSDTQYF
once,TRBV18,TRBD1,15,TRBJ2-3,TGTGCCAGCTCACCCTTGGAACAGGGGTGGGATACGCAGTATTTT,CASSPLEQGWDTQYF
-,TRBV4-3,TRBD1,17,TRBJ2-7,TGCGCCAGCAGCCAAGAGGTAGAGGACAGGAGACTTTACGAGCAGTACTTC,CASSQEVEDRRLYEQYF
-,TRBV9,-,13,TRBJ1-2,TGTGCCAGCAGCGTCGTGGGGGAGGGAGGCTACACCTTC,CASSVVGEGGYTF
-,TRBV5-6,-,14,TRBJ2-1,TGTGCCAGCAGCTTGGCGGGGAAGTACAATGAGCAGTTCTTC,CASSLAGKYNEQFF
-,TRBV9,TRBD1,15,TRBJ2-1,TGTGCCAGCAGCCCCACCGGACAGGGTTACAATGAGCAGTTCTTC,CASSPTGQGYNEQFF
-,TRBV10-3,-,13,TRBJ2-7,TGTGCCATCAGTGAGTTTCTGTCCTACGAGCAGTACTTC,CAISEFLSYEQYF
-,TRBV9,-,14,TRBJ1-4,TGTGCCAGCAGCGTAGGCGATTCTAATGAAAAACTGTTTTTT,CASSVGDSNEKLFF
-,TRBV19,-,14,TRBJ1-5,TGTGCCAGCACATATCAGGGTTCCAGCCAGCCCCAGCATTTT,CASTYQGSSQPQHF
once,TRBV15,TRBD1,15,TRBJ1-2,TGTGCCACCAGCAGGCCGGGACAGGGGGTCTATGGCTACACCTTC,CATSRPGQGVYGYTF
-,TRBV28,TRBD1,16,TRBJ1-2,TGTGCCAGCAGGTCCAAGGGGACAGGGGAGGGGTATGGCTACACCTTC,CASRSKGTGEGYGYTF
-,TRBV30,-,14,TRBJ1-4,TGTGCCTGGGCGGGTGGAAGCGGTAATGAAAAACTGTTTTTT,CAWAGGSGNEKLFF
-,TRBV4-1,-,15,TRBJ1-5,TGCGCCAGCAGCCAAGATAGTTGGAGCAATCAGCCCCAGCATTTT,CASSQDSWSNQPQHF
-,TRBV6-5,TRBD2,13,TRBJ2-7,TGTGCCAGCAGTTATTCGACTAGCCGCGAGCAGTACTTC,CASSYSTSREQYF
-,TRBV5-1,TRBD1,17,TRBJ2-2,TGCGCCAGCAGCCAGACCGGGACAGGGGTCTTTGGTGGGGAGCTGTTTTTT,CASSQTGTGVFGGELFF